This T cell receptor (beta chain) was recovered during a study of blood T cells in healthy people across ages. V was shortened by 3 bases and J by 7 bases, with 12 bases between the two germline ends. CDR3 length: 14 amino acids. From germline, CDR1 is LGHNA and CDR2 YSLEER. Study-level points and caveats: TCR beta diversity per million T cells fell roughly linearly with age. Diversity figures derived from one million T cells were judged to underestimate the true value.

A second PCR, run for roughly 7 to 11 cycles, used a sample-barcoded 5' primer plus a J-beta primer mix. Each sample yielded at least 3 million CDR3-containing paired-end reads. TCRdb processed the 5' RACE reads anew with MiXCR; each CDR3 protein has one entry. The table has 540,000 or so distinct CDR3 sequences, more than 45% seen once; the top ten hold around 24%. Researchers isolated at least 7 million PBMCs per sample. This clonotype was counted only a few times. Its target is unknown. Sequenced sample: blood. V usage is TRBV4-3 and J usage is TRBJ1-4, with D tentatively TRBD1 (6 bases). This TCR was sampled from an elderly man in good health. CDR3 nucleotide sequence: TGCGCCAGCAGCCAGGGTCTGGGGGCTGAAAAACTGTTTTTT. Protein sequence: CASSQGLGAEKLFF.